Here is one T cell receptor beta chain with its context. Its cognate antigen has yet to be identified. The input lacks base qualities; no much larger clone sits a single base away. For sequencing of the TCRbeta CDR3 region, genomic DNA was extracted from the sorted cells. The immunoSEQ Assay was used for sequencing of TCRbeta CDR3 regions. This is the immuneACCESS table as TCRdb keeps it, with only in-frame sequences that have V and J called. A part of the clones is gone; compared with another copy, unresolved V genes explain less than half, and the rest is unexplained. The sample table contains approximately 90,000 clones; only one count was recorded for roughly 90% of them. The ten largest make up more than 0.25% of the sample. Patients with a history of autoimmune disease or receiving systemic immunosuppression were excluded from the trial. In every dose cohort, peripheral blood was drawn for TCR sequencing at baseline, cycle 4 day 1, and cycle 7 day 1. The samples were taken from a phase I, first-in-human, multicenter, open-label dose-escalation trial of ivuxolimab. Adults with locally advanced or metastatic melanoma, renal cell carcinoma, hepatocellular carcinoma or head and neck squamous cell carcinoma were enrolled in the trial. CD4+ and CD8+ T cells were sorted separately from peripheral blood before TCR sequencing.

The data were obtained in a study of OX40 agonist ivuxolimab in advanced cancers. A note on the overall study: Ivuxolimab, which targeted the costimulatory receptor OX40 (CD134), was an agonistic, fully human IgG2 monoclonal antibody. Among the approximately 50 dose-escalation patients, around 20 had hepatocellular carcinoma, 15 melanoma, 9 renal cell carcinoma and 9 head and neck cancer. Prior anti-PD-1, anti-PD-L1 or anti-CTLA-4 therapy was permitted, and checkpoint inhibitors had been received by about 36% of dose-escalation patients. In the dose-escalation cohort, roughly four fifths of patients were male, and the mean age was around 60 years, with a range of about 20 to 79. The purpose of peripheral TCRbeta sequencing was to test whether ivuxolimab changed TCR sequence diversity and led to clonal T-cell expansion. Intravenous ivuxolimab was administered to patients every 2 weeks at six dose levels: 0.01, 0.1, 0.3, 1.5, 3 and 10 mg/kg. The paper describes the monotherapy dose-escalation part (N of about 52 patients) of the phase I trial of ivuxolimab. Three dose-escalation patients achieved partial responses, one with hepatocellular carcinoma and two with cutaneous melanoma.

CDR1 and CDR2 are drawn from the germline V gene: MNHEY, SVGAGI. The CDR3 sequence holds 14 residues, the cysteine and phenylalanine included. Only CDR3 DNA remains: 42 bases, in frame from the first base. Trimming at the junction amounts to 0 bases on V and 8 bases on J, and the germline ends lie 13 bases apart. The paper's findings and limits, for the study overall: At doses of 0.1 to 3.0 mg/kg, clonal expansion of both CD4+ and CD8+ T cells in blood was seen between baseline and week 6. Low levels of normalized T-cell clonal expansion were also seen in some patients who did not respond. Antigen specificity was not determined for the clonally expanded peripheral T cells. In the 0.1-3.0 mg/kg groups, partial responders were among the patients with the lowest normalized peripheral clonal expansion, particularly in CD8+ T cells. After ivuxolimab, expanded clones were on average more numerous among CD8+ T cells than among CD4+ T cells.

This sample comprised CD4+ or CD8+ T cells sorted from blood, obtained in a trial of the OX40 agonist ivuxolimab. This receptor chain uses TRBV6-5 and TRBJ1-1, with the D gene too uncertain to name. This sequence originates from an adult with an advanced solid tumor such as melanoma, head and neck, liver or kidney cancer. Here is the DNA: TGTGCCAGCAGTTACTCTCGGGCAGCTACCGAAGCTTTCTTT. This codes for CASSYSRAATEAFF.